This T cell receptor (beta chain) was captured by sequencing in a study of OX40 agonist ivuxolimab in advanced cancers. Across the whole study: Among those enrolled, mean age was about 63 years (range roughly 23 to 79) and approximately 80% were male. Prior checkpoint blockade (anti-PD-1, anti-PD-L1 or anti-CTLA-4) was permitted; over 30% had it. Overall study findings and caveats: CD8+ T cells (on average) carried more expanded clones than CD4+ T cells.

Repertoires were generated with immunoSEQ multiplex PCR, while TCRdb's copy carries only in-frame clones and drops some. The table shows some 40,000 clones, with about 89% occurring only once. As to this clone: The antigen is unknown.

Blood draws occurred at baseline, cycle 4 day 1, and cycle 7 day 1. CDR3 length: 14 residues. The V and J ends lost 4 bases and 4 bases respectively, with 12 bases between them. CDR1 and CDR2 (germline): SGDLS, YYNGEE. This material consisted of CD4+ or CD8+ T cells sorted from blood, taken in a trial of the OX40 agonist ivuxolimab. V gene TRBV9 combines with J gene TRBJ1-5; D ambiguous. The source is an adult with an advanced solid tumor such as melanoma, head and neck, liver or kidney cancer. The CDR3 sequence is CASSPDEGNQPQHF. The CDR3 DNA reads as TGTGCCAGCAGCCCTGATGAGGGTAATCAGCCCCAGCATTTT. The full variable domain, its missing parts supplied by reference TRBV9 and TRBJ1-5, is DSGVTQTPKHLITATGQRVTLRCSPRSGDLSVYWYQQSLDQGLQFLIQYYNGEERAKGNILERFSAQQFPDLHSELNLSSLELGDSALYFCASSPDEGNQPQHFGDGTRLSIL.